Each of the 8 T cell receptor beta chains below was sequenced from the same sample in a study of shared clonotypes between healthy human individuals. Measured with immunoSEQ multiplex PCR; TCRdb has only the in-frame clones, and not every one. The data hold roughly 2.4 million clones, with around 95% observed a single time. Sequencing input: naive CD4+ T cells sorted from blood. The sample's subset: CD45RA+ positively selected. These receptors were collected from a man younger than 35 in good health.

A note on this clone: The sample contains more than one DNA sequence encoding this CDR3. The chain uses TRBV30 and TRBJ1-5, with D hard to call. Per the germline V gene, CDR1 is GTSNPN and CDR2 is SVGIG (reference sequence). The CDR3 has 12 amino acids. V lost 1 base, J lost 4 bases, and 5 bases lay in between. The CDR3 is CAWSGKNQPQHF. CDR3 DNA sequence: TGTGCCTGGAGTGGGAAAAATCAGCCCCAGCATTTT.

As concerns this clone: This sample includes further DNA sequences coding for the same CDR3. Here the CDR3 DNA reads TGTGCCAGCAGTTACTCCCCGACAGCAAACACTGAAGCTTTCTTT. The encoded protein is CASSYSPTANTEAFF. The gene calls are TRBV6-5 and TRBJ1-1; possible D gene TRBD1, 5 bases. The CDR3 runs to 15 residues. V was pared by 0 bases and J by 2 bases, with 10 bases between. CDR1 MNHEY and CDR2 SVGAGI come from the germline V gene.

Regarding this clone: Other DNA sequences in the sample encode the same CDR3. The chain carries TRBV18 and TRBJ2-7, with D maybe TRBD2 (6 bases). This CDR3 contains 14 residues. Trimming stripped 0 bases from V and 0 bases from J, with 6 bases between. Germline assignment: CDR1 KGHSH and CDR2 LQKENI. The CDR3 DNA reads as TGTGCCAGCTCACCACCCGGGAGCTCCTACGAGCAGTACTTC. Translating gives CASSPPGSSYEQYF.

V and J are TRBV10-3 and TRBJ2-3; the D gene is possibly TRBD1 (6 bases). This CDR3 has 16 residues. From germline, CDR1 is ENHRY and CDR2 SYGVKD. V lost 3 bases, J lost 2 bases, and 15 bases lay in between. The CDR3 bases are TGTGCCATCAGTGATGGTCGGACAGCCTCCACAGATACGCAGTATTTT. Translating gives CAISDGRTASTDTQYF.

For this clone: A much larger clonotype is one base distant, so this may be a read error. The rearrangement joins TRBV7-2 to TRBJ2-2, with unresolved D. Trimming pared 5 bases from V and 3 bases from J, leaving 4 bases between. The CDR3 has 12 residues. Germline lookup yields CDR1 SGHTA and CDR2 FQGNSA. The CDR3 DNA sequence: TGTGCCAGCAGCGGGGACACCGGGGAGCTGTTTTTT. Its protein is CASSGDTGELFF.

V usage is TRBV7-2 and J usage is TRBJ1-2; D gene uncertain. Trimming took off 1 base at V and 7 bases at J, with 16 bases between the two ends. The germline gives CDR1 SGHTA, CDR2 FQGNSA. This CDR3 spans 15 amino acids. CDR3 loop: CASSLGVGMQTGYTF. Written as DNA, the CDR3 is TGTGCCAGCAGCTTAGGGGTTGGGATGCAGACTGGCTACACCTTC.

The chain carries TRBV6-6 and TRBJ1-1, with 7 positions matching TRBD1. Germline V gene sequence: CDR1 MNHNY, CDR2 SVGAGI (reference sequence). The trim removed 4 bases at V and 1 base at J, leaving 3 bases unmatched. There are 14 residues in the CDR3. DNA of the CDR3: TGTGCCAGCAGTTTCACAGGGGCGAACACTGAAGCTTTCTTT. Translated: CASSFTGANTEAFF.

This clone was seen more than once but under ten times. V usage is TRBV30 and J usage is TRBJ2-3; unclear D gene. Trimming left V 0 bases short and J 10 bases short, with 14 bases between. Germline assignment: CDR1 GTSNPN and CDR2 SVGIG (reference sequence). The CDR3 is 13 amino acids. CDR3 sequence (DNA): TGTGCCTGGAGTGTAGACCCCAACGGTGCGCAGTATTTT. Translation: CAWSVDPNGAQYF. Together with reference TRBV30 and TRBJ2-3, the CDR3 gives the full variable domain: SQTIHQWPATLVQPVGSPLSLECTVEGTSNPNLYWYRQAAGRGLQLLFYSVGIGQISSEVPQNLSASRPQDRQFILSSKKLLLSDSGFYLCAWSVDPNGAQYFGPGTRLTVL.